The T cell receptor beta chain under discussion was sequenced for a study of blood T cell repertoires in COVID-19. About the study: Collection of acute and convalescent COVID-19 samples took place in the United States, Italy and Spain. PBMCs, B-cell-depleted T cells, or T cells were the source of the cDNA or gDNA that made up the material.

Source study methods: Quantification of nucleated cells was approximated via reference gene primer amplification. Assay: immunoSEQ multiplex PCR; the TCRdb copy retains only in-frame clones and omits some. The D gene and trimming were derived from the DNA, and the V and J assignments and clone size from that table. The sample lists some 98,000 clones; 82% were seen once. The V gene lost 3 bases and the J gene lost 4 bases, with 13 bases spanning the gap. Germline CDR1 LNHDA, CDR2 SQIVND (reference sequence). The CDR3 runs 15 residues. This sequence was found in a man between 65 and 79 years old with acute or convalescent COVID-19. The chain has TRBV19 and TRBJ1-3; no firm D call. The sequenced material came from peripheral blood. The chain's CDR3 is CASSMAGMNGNTIYF. For the CDR3, the DNA is TGTGCCAGTAGTATGGCCGGGATGAACGGAAACACCATATATTTT.